This T cell receptor beta chain was profiled in a study of blood T cell repertoires in COVID-19. Study context: Sites across the United States, Italy and Spain contributed samples from acute and convalescent COVID-19. From T cells, B-cell-depleted T cells, or PBMCs came the material, which was cDNA or gDNA.

As processed by the authors: Reference gene primer amplification in the assay estimated nucleated cell counts. Repertoires were generated with immunoSEQ multiplex PCR, while TCRdb's copy carries only in-frame clones and drops some. D and trimming come from the DNA, and the V and J calls and clone size come from that table. The profile covers around 160,000 clones, with roughly four fifths appearing a single time and 11% taken by the ten largest. The table lists this clone with a few counts. Other nucleotide sequences from this sample produce the same CDR3. The source of this sequence is a human donor in a cohort sampled during active COVID-19. Sequencing was done on a sample of peripheral blood.

The CDR3 DNA follows: TGTGCCAGCTCACCGTCAGGGGACTATGGCTACACCTTC. It yields the protein CASSPSGDYGYTF. The rearrangement joins TRBV18 to TRBJ1-2, with D possibly matching TRBD1 (6 bases). The CDR3 runs to 13 residues. Looked up from germline, CDR1 is KGHSH and CDR2 is LQKENI. The germline V and J ends were trimmed by 3 bases and 3 bases, with 8 bases remaining between them.